The 9 T cell receptor beta chains below come from one sample, sequenced in a study of blood T cell repertoires in COVID-19. Sequencing used immunoSEQ multiplex PCR; TCRdb keeps in-frame clones, though not all of them. Here the sample spans approximately 99,000 clones, just over 70% being singletons. The sequenced material came from peripheral blood. The receptors come from a woman aged 40 to 50 with acute or convalescent COVID-19.

This sequence joins TRBV19 and TRBJ2-7; 7 bases are a match to TRBD1. In germline, CDR1 is LNHDA, CDR2 SQIVND (reference sequence). The CDR3 is made up of 12 amino acids. Losses at the gene ends were 6 bases for V and 3 bases for J; bases not matched to a gene: 2. The CDR3 region has the DNA TGTGCCAGTAGCGGACAGGACTACGAGCAGTACTTC. Amino acids: CASSGQDYEQYF. The whole variable domain, remainder taken from reference TRBV19 and TRBJ2-7, is DGGITQSPKYLFRKEGQNVTLSCEQNLNHDAMYWYRQDPGQGLRLIYYSQIVNDFQKGDIAEGYSVSREKKESFPLTVTSAQKNPTAFYLCASSGQDYEQYFGPGTRLTVT.

The chain carries TRBV28 and TRBJ2-7, with D uncertain. This CDR3 has 14 residues. From germline, CDR1 is MDHEN and CDR2 SYDVKM. V was shortened by 6 bases and J by 0 bases, with 12 bases between the two germline ends. The CDR3 bases are TGTGCCAGCAGATCCCGCGACAACTCCTACGAGCAGTACTTC. This translates into CASRSRDNSYEQYF.

The chain uses TRBV6-5 and TRBJ2-7; TRBD2 agrees at 7 bases. Germline CDR1 is MNHEY and CDR2 is SVGAGI. The CDR3 runs to 15 residues. Unmatched junction bases numbered 8, after V lost 6 bases and J lost 0 bases. This CDR3 reads CASRAGTSSSYEQYF. The CDR3 coding sequence is TGTGCCAGCAGAGCGGGGACGTCGAGCTCCTACGAGCAGTACTTC.

This clone has a single count. The chain links TRBV7-2 to TRBJ2-7; a weak D match, TRBD1 (6 bases). Trimming stripped 5 bases from V and 3 bases from J, with 14 bases between. Per germline, CDR1 SGHTA and CDR2 FQGNSA. The CDR3 spans 14 residues. The CDR3 sequence: CASSPDSLFYEQYF. The CDR3 DNA sequence: TGTGCCAGCAGCCCGGACAGCCTTTTCTACGAGCAGTACTTC.

The V gene is TRBV5-4, the J gene TRBJ2-3; D is undetermined. The CDR3 is 16 amino acids. Trimming stripped 4 bases from V and 2 bases from J, with 17 bases between. CDR1 and CDR2 from the germline V gene are SGHNT and YYREEE (reference sequence). CDR3 region: CASSAVTVRSTDTQYF. DNA of the CDR3: TGTGCCAGCAGCGCTGTAACAGTCCGATCCACAGATACGCAGTATTTT.

This clone showed up many times. The rearrangement uses TRBV11-2 and TRBJ1-5; no clear D gene. CDR1 and CDR2 (germline): SGHAT, FQNNGV. This CDR3 has 13 residues. The ends were cut back, 0 bases at V and 6 bases at J, with 6 bases in the middle. The CDR3 bases are TGTGCCAGCAGCTTAGAGTCAGGTCAGCCCCAGCATTTT. Residues: CASSLESGQPQHF.

In nucleotides, the CDR3 is TGCGCCAGCAGCCAAGGGACAGGGGATGGCTACACCTTC. Protein sequence: CASSQGTGDGYTF. V and J are TRBV4-1 and TRBJ1-2; 9 bases are shared with TRBD1. CDR3 length equals 13 residues. The germline V gene encodes CDR1 MGHRA and CDR2 YSYEKL. Trimming took 1 base from V and 6 from J; bases not matched to a gene: 0.

The genes are TRBV5-1 and TRBJ1-1; 7 nucleotides agree with TRBD1. There are 14 residues in the CDR3. Germline CDR1 is SGHRS and CDR2 is YFSETQ. J gave up 6 bases and V 4 bases, and 9 bases lay outside the gene matches. Here the CDR3 DNA reads TGCGCCAGCAGCCCATCGACAGGGACCCCTGAAGCTTTCTTT. It encodes CASSPSTGTPEAFF.

The V gene is TRBV24-1, the J gene TRBJ2-5; maybe TRBD1 (8 bases). V was trimmed by 4 bases and J by 7 bases, leaving 12 bases between them. Germline V gene sequence: CDR1 KGHDR, CDR2 SFDVKD. The CDR3 is 13 residues long. The CDR3 DNA reads as TGTGCCACCAGTGACACAGGGGGGGGGACCCAGTACTTC. The encoded protein is CATSDTGGGTQYF.